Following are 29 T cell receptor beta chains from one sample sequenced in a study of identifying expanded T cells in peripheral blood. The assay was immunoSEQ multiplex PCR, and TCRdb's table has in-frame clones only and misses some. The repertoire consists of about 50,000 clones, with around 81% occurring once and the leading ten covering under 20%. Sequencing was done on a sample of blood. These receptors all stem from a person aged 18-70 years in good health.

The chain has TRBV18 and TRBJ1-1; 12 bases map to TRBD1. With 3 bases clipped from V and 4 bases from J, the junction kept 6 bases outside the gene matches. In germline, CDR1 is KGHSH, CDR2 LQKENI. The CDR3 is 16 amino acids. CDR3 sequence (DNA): TGTGCCAGCTCACCGCCTTTGGGACAGGGGGCCACTGAAGCTTTCTTT. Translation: CASSPPLGQGATEAFF.

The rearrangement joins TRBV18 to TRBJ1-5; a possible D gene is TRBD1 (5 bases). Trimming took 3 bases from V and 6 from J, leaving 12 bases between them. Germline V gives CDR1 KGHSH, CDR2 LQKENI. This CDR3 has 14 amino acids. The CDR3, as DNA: TGTGCCAGCTCACCGTCAGGGCTTACTCAGCCCCAGCATTTT. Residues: CASSPSGLTQPQHF. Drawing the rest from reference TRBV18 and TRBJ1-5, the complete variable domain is NAGVMQNPRHLVRRRGQEARLRCSPMKGHSHVYWYRQLPEEGLKFMVYLQKENIIDESGMPKERFSAEFPKEGPSILRIQQVVRGDSAAYFCASSPSGLTQPQHFGDGTRLSIL.

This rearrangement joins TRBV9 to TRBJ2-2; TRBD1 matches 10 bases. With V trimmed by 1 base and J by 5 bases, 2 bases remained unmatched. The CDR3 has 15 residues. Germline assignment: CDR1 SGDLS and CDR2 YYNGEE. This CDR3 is CASSVRTGGTGELFF. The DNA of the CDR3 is TGTGCCAGCAGCGTAAGGACAGGGGGGACCGGGGAGCTGTTTTTT.

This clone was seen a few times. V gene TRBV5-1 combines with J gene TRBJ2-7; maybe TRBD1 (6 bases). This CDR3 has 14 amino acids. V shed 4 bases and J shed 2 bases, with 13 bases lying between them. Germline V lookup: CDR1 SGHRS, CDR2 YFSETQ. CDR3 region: CASSPSTGTYEQYF. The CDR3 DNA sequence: TGCGCCAGCAGCCCCTCGACAGGAACCTACGAGCAGTACTTC. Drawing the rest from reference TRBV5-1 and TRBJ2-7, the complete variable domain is KAGVTQTPRYLIKTRGQQVTLSCSPISGHRSVSWYQQTPGQGLQFLFEYFSETQRNKGNFPGRFSGRQFSNSRSEMNVSTLELGDSALYLCASSPSTGTYEQYFGPGTRLTVT.

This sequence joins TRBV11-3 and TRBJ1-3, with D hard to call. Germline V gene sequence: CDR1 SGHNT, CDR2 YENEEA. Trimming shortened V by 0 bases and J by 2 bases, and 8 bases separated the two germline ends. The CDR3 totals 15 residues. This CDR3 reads CASSLDRLTGNTIYF. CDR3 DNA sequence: TGTGCCAGCAGCTTAGATCGCCTTACTGGAAACACCATATATTTT. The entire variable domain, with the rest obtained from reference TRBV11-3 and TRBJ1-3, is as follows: EAGVVQSPRYKIIEKKQPVAFWCNPISGHNTLYWYLQNLGQGPELLIRYENEEAVDDSQLPKDRFSAERLKGVDSTLKIQPAELGDSAVYLCASSLDRLTGNTIYFGEGSWLTVV.

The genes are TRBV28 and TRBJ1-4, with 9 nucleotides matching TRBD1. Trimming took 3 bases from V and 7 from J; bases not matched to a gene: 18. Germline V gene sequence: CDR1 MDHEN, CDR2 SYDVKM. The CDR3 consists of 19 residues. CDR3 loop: CASSFGPGQGIKGPEKLFF. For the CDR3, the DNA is TGTGCCAGCAGTTTTGGACCGGGACAGGGCATAAAGGGGCCTGAAAAACTGTTTTTT.

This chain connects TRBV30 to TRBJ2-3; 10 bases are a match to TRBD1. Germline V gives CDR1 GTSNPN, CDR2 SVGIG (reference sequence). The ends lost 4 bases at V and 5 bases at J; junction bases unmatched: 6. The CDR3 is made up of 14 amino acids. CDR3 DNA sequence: TGTGCCTGGAACCGACAGGGGGCAGGAGATACGCAGTATTTT. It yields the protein CAWNRQGAGDTQYF.

The CDR3, as DNA: TGCGCCAGCAGCATGGCAGGGTTTTTAAACACTGAAGCTTTCTTT. It codes for CASSMAGFLNTEAFF. The chain combines TRBV5-1 with TRBJ1-1; D is possibly TRBD1 (5 bases). V lost 4 bases and J lost 2, with 15 bases in between. The CDR3 has 15 residues. The germline V gene encodes CDR1 SGHRS and CDR2 YFSETQ.

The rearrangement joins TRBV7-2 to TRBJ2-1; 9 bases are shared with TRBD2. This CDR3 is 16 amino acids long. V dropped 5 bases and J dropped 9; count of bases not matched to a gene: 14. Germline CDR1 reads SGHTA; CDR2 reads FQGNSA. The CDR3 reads CASSQAGTSSSFEQFF. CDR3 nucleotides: TGTGCCAGCAGCCAAGCAGGGACTAGCTCATCGTTTGAGCAGTTCTTC.

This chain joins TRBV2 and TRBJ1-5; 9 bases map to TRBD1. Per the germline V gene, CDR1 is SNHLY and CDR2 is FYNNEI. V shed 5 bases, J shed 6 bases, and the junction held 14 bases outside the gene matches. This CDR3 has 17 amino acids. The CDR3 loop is CASSREQGAPGRQPQHF. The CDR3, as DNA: TGTGCCAGCAGTAGGGAACAGGGGGCGCCGGGCCGTCAGCCCCAGCATTTT.

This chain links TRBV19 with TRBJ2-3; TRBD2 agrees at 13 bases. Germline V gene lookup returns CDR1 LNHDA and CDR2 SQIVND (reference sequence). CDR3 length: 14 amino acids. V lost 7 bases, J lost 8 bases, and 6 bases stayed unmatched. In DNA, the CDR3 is TGTGCCAGTAAGGGGGGGACTAGCGGGATTACGCAGTATTTT. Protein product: CASKGGTSGITQYF.

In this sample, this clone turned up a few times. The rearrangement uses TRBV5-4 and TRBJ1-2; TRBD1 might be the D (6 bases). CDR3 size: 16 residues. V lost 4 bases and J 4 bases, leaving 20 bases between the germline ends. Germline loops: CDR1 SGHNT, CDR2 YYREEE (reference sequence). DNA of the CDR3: TGTGCCAGCAGCGCCGTCGAGGCAGGGGAGTTCTATGGCTACACCTTC. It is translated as CASSAVEAGEFYGYTF.

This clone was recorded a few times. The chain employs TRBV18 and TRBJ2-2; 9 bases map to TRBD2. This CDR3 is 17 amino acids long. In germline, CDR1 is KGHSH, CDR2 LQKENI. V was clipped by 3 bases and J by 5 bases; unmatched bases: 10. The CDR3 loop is CASSPLSGRRYTGELFF. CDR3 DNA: TGTGCCAGCTCACCTCTTAGCGGGAGACGATATACCGGGGAGCTGTTTTTT. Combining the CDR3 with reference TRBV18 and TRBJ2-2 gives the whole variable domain NAGVMQNPRHLVRRRGQEARLRCSPMKGHSHVYWYRQLPEEGLKFMVYLQKENIIDESGMPKERFSAEFPKEGPSILRIQQVVRGDSAAYFCASSPLSGRRYTGELFFGEGSRLTVL.

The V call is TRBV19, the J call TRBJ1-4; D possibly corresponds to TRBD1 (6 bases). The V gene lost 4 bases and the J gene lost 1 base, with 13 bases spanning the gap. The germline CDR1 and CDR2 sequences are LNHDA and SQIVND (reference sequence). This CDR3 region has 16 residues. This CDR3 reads CASSSLRDKTNEKLFF. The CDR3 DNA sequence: TGTGCCAGTAGTAGCCTACGGGACAAAACTAATGAAAAACTGTTTTTT. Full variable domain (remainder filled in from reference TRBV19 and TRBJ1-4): DGGITQSPKYLFRKEGQNVTLSCEQNLNHDAMYWYRQDPGQGLRLIYYSQIVNDFQKGDIAEGYSVSREKKESFPLTVTSAQKNPTAFYLCASSSLRDKTNEKLFFGSGTQLSVL.

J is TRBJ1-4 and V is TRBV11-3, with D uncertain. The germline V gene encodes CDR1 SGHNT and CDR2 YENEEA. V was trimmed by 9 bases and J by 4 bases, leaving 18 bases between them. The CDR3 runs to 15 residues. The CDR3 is CARTLAGHRNEKLFF. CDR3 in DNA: TGTGCCAGAACCCTCGCCGGGCACCGTAATGAAAAACTGTTTTTT.

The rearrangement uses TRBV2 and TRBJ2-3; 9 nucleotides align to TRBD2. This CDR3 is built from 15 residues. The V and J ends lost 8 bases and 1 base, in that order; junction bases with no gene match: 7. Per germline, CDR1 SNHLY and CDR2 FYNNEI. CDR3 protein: CASRPAGGRTDTQYF. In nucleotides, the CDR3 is TGTGCCAGCCGGCCAGCGGGAGGACGCACAGATACGCAGTATTTT.

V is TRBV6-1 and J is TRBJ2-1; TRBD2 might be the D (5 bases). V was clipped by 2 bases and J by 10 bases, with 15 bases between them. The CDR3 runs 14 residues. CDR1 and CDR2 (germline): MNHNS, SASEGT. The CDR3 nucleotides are TGTGCCAGCAGTGAATATCCGGGGTTAGTAGAGCAGTTCTTC. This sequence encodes CASSEYPGLVEQFF.

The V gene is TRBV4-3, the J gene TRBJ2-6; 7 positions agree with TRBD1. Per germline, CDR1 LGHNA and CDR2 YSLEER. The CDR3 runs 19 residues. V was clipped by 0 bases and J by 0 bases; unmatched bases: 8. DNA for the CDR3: TGCGCCAGCAGCCAAGAACTGCCGGGACAGTTCTCTGGGGCCAACGTCCTGACTTTC. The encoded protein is CASSQELPGQFSGANVLTF.

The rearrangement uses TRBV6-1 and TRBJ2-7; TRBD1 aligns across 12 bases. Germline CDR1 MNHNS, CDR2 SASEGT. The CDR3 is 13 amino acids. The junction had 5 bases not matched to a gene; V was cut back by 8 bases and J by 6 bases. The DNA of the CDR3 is TGTGCCAGCGGCCGGGACAGGGGGCCCGAGCAGTACGTC. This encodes CASGRDRGPEQYV.

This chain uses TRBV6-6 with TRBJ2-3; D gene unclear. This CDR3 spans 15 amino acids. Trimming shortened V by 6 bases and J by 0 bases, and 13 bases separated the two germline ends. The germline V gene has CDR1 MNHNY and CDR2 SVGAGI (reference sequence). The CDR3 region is CASRKASTSTDTQYF. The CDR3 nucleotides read TGTGCCAGCAGAAAAGCGAGCACTAGCACAGATACGCAGTATTTT.

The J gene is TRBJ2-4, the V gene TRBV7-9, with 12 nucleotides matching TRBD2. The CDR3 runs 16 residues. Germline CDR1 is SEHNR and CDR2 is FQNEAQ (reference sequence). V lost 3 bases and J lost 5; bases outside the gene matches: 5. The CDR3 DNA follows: TGTGCCAGCAGCTTCCCTAGCGGGGGGGCTGAAAACATTCAGTACTTC. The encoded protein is CASSFPSGGAENIQYF.

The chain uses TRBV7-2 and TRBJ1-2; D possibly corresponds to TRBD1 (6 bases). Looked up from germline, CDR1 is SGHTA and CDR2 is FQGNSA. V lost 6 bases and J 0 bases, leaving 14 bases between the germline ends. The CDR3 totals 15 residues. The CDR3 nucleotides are TGTGCCAGCAGTATGGAACAGGGAGCTAACTATGGCTACACCTTC. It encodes CASSMEQGANYGYTF. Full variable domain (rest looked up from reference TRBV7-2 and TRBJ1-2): GAGVSQSPSNKVTEKGKDVELRCDPISGHTALYWYRQSLGQGLEFLIYFQGNSAPDKSGLPSDRFSAERTGGSVSTLTIQRTQQEDSAVYLCASSMEQGANYGYTFGSGTRLTVV.

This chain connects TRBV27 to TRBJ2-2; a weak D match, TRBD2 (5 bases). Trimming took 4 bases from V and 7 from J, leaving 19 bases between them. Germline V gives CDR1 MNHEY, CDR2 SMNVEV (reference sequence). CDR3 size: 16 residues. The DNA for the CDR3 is TGTGCCAGCAGTTCTTTAGGGCGGGTGGCAGGCGGGGAGCTGTTTTTT. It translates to CASSSLGRVAGGELFF.

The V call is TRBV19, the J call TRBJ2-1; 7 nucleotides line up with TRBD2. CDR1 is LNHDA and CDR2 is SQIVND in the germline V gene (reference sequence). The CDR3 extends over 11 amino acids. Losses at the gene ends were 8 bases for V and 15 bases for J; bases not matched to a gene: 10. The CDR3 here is CASSAGTTRFF. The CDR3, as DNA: TGTGCCAGTTCAGCGGGGACTACCCGGTTCTTC.

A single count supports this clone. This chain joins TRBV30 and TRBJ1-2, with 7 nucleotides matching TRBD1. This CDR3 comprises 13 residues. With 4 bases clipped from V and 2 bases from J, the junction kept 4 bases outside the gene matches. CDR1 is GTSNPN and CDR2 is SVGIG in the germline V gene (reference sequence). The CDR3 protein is CAWTAGGNYGYTF. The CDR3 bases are TGTGCCTGGACGGCAGGGGGGAACTATGGCTACACCTTC. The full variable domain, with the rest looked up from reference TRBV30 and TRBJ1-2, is SQTIHQWPATLVQPVGSPLSLECTVEGTSNPNLYWYRQAAGRGLQLLFYSVGIGQISSEVPQNLSASRPQDRQFILSSKKLLLSDSGFYLCAWTAGGNYGYTFGSGTRLTVV.

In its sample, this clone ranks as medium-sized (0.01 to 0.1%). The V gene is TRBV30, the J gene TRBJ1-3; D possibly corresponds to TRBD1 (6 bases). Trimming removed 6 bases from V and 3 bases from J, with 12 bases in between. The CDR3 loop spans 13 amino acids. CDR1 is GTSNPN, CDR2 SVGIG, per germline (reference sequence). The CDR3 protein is CACPGTSGNTIYF. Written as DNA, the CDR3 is TGTGCCTGTCCCGGGACAAGTGGAAACACCATATATTTT.

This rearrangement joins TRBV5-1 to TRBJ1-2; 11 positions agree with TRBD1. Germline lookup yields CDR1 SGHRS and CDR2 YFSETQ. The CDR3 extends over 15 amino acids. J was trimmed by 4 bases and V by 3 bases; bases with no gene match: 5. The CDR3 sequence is CASSSEGTGGYGYTF. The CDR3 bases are TGCGCCAGCAGCTCGGAGGGGACAGGGGGCTATGGCTACACCTTC.

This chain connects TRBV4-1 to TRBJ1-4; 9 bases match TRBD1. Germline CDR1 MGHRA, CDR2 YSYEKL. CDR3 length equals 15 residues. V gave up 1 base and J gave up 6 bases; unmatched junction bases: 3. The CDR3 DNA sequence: TGCGCCAGCAGCCAAGCCGACAGGGGGTATGAAAAACTGTTTTTT. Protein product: CASSQADRGYEKLFF.

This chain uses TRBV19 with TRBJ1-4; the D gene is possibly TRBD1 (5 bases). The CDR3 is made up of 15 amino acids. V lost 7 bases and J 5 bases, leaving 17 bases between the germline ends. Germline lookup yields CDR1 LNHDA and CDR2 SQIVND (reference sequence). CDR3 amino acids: CASNPRWTPNEKLFF. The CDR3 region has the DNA TGTGCCAGTAACCCAAGGTGGACACCGAATGAAAAACTGTTTTTT.